This TCR beta chain comes out of a study of T and B cells in COVID-19 patients. Study-level results: The recovered cohort had roughly 2,400 exclusive TCR clusters, including 31 low generation probability clusters.

Each TRB amplification used roughly 220-550 ng of genomic DNA from blood. Germline V lookup: CDR1 MGHRA, CDR2 YSYEKL. The CDR3 runs to 15 residues. The ends were cut back, 4 bases at V and 0 bases at J, with 10 bases in the middle. Multiplex PCR with BIOMED2 TRB-A/B primer pools amplified TRB rearrangements. TCRdb called the multiplex PCR reads again in MiXCR, with one record for every CDR3 protein. Among some 970 distinct CDR3 sequences listed, 15% to 20% were seen once. Details on this clonotype: The antigen is unknown.

This chain joins TRBV4-1 and TRBJ2-4; D is perhaps TRBD1 (6 bases). Input material: blood. The clonotype originates from a human donor with active COVID-19. The CDR3 DNA reads TGCGCCAGCAGCCGTCGACAGGTAGCCAAAAACATTCAGTACTTC. This codes for CASSRRQVAKNIQYF.